Described below is a single TCR beta chain sequence and its context. The target of this receptor is not known. No base-level quality is on record; no much larger clone is a single base apart. The data derive from a study of identifying expanded T cells in peripheral blood (dated by TCRdb to about 2019). Looking at the study overall: Four technical replicates, made by sequencing separate aliquots from the same pool of genomic DNA, were compared pairwise.

As encoded in the germline V gene, CDR1 is SGHRS while CDR2 is YFSETQ. V loses 4 bases of germline sequence and J loses 3 bases, and the interval between the two ends is 10 bases. Reading from cysteine to phenylalanine, the CDR3 counts 13 amino acids. CDR3 DNA is the only sequence kept; it has 39 bases, read in frame from the first base. Broad study findings and their caveats: The authors expected that over much longer intervals, such as months to years, biological variance in healthy repertoires might increase even further. The beta-binomial model significantly reduced the number of clones called differentially abundant and the false-positive rate across all healthy-donor time intervals. Variance in clone template counts between two-week samples significantly increased with total template count across all healthy donors. Between technical replicates the binomial model flagged 0.9 to 1.5 differentially abundant clones, whereas over roughly two weeks the binomial model flagged about 16.4 and over roughly 4 weeks 19 to 20.

TCRbeta CDR3 regions were profiled by bias-controlled multiplex PCR amplification of genomic DNA with the immunoSEQ Assay. As for the original processing: The absolute abundance of each unique TCRbeta CDR3 region was quantified after sequences were collapsed and filtered. Two models were used to test differential abundance: a binomial model (Fisher-equivalent) and a beta-binomial model that adds time-dependent variance fitted from healthy donors. Clones with fewer than 5 combined templates were removed, and differential abundance was called for clones with a Benjamini-Hochberg FDR below 0.01. In the beta-binomial model, variance was expressed as a function of the total template count across the two samples, in the form v = (b*log(k)+a)^2. This immuneACCESS table, as held by TCRdb, lists in-frame sequences with V and J called but not all clones. Of the missing ones, under half trace to an unresolved V gene in checked studies; the others have no known cause. For V, J and clone size, that table is used; D and trimming come from the DNA. Present in this sample are over 75,000 clones, 88% of which were seen just once. In total, the top ten clones hold around 3.6% of the sample.

During the collection period, no immune events, such as infections, were documented for the healthy donors. Time-dependent variance in a beta-binomial model of T-cell clone differential abundance was calibrated using healthy-donor blood repertoires as a training cohort. The training cohort comprised roughly ten healthy donors, 3 female and 7 male. The donors were between roughly 25 and 70 years old, with an average age of 43 years. Whole blood was collected from each healthy donor at three time points spaced 2 to 3 weeks apart and obtained from a commercial supplier. For immunosequencing, genomic DNA was extracted from whole blood that had not been sorted.

The sample consisted of blood. The chain links TRBV5-1 with TRBJ1-1, with a weak D call of TRBD1 (5 bases match). The sequence was collected from a person aged 18 to 70 in good health. The sequenced DNA is TGCGCCAGCAGCCCGGGACGGGACACTGAAGCTTTCTTT. It codes for CASSPGRDTEAFF.